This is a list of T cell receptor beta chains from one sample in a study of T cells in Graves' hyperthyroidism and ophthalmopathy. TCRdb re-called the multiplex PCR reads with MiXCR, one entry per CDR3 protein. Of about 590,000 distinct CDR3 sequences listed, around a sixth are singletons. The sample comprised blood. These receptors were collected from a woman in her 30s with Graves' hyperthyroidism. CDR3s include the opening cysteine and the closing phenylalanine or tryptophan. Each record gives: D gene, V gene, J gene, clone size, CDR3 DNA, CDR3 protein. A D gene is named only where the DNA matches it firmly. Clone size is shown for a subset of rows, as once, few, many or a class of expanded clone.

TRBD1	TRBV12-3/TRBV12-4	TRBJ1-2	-	TGTGCCAGCAGACGACAGGGCAACCGGGGCTACACCTTC	CASRRQGNRGYTF
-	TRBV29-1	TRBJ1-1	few	TGCAGCGGAGGGGGGGGCATAGACACTGAAGCTTTCTTT	CSGGGGIDTEAFF
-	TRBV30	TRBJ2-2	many	TGTGCCTGGAATGCGGGACACGGGGAGCTGTTTTTT	CAWNAGHGELFF
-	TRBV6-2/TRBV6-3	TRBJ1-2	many	TGTGCCAGCAGTTACATGGCCGCGGGACTCTATGGCTACACCTTC	CASSYMAAGLYGYTF
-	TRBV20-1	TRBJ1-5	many	TGCAGTGCTACCCCGGACAGCTCTCAGCCCCAGCATTTT	CSATPDSSQPQHF
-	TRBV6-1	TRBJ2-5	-	TGTGCCAGCAGTGATGAAGTCGGGGAGTACTTC	CASSDEVGEYF
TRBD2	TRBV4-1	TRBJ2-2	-	TGCGCCAGCAGGAAGCGGGAACCTATTTTTACCGGGGAGCTGTTTTTT	CASRKREPIFTGELFF
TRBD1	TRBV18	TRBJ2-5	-	TGTGCCAGCTCACCACCCATCAGGACAGGCCAAGAGACCCAGTACTTC	CASSPPIRTGQETQYF
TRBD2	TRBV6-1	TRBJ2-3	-	TGTGCCAGCGCCGTACTAGCGGGAGTTGCTGCAGATACGCAGTATTTT	CASAVLAGVAADTQYF
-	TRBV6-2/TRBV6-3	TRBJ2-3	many	TGTGCCAGCAGATCGAGGCAGCGGTTAAGCACAGATACGCAGTATTTT	CASRSRQRLSTDTQYF
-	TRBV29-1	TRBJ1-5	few	TGCAGCGTTGCCAGCACATCAGATCAGCCCCAGCATTTT	CSVASTSDQPQHF
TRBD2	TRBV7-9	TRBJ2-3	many	TGTGCCAGCAGCTCGTTAGCGGGCCGAAGCACAGATACGCAGTATTTT	CASSSLAGRSTDTQYF
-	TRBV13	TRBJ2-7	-	TGTGCCAGCAGCTTCATGAGCGGGCCCACCTACGAGCAGTACTTC	CASSFMSGPTYEQYF
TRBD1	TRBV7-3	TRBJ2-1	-	TGTGCCAGCAGCATCGGCGGGACAGGCCCCAATGAGCAGTTCTTC	CASSIGGTGPNEQFF
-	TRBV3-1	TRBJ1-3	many	TGTGCCAGCAGCATCGACAGATATGCAGGAAACACCATATATTTT	CASSIDRYAGNTIYF